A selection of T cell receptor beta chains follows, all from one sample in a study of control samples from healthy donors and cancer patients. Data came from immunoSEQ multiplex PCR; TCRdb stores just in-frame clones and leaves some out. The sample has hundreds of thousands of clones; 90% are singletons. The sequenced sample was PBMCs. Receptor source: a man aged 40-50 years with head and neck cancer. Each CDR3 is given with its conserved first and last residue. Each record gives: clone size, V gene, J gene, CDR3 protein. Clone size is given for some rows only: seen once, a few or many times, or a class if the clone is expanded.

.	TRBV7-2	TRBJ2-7	CASSFRGASYEQYF
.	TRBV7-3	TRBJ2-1	CASTMGLAGDNEQFF
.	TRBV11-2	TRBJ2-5	CASSFGTSSPETQYF
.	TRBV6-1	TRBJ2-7	CASSDGQGVEQYF
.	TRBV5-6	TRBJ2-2	CASSFGLAGGPGGELFF
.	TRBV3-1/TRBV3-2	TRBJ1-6	CASSPGQGTYNSPLHF
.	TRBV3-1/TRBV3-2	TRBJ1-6	CASSRSDRAYNSPLHF
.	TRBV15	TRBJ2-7	CATSRDLSGAGEQYF
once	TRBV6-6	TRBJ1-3	CASSYSGTGSNTIYF
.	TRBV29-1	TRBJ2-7	CSVQLGQGTYF
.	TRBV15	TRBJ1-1	CATGGIGIDSGWTEAFF
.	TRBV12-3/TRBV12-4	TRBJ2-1	CASTLGYNEQFF
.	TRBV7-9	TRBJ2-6	CASSLGSGGRRANVLTF
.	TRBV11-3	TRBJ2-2	CASSEMGRNTGELFF
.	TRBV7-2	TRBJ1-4	CASSFSSTNEKLFF
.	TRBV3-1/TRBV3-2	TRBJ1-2	CASSQVDGYTF
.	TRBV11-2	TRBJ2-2	CASSTGTATGELFF
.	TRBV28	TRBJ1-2	CASSSDRGRGDYGYTF
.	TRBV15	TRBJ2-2	CATSRGPDLSTGELFF
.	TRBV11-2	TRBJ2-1	CASSLSNNEQFF
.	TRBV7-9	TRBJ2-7	CASSSDEVGAQYF
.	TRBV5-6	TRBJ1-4	CASSLGTGVEKLFF
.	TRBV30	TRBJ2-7	CASGTYEQYF
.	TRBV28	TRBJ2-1	CASSPVGSVYNEQFF
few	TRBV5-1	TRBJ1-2	CASSWGTGTNYGYTF
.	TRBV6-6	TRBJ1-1	CASSLPLGGNTEAFF
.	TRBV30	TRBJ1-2	CAWWDTSNYGYTF
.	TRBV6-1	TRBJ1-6	CASSVPPRGLSYNSPLHF
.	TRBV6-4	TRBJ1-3	CAALVWDTILSGNTIYF